The 18 T cell receptor beta chains below all came from one sample that was sequenced in a study of response to subunit inactivated influenza vaccine. TCRdb analysed the RT-PCR reads with MiXCR anew, one entry per CDR3 protein. In the table there are a few hundred thousand distinct CDR3 sequences, approximately 14% of which are singletons. The sequenced sample was PBMCs from blood, obtained 11 to 12 days after vaccination. These receptors all come from a man between 50 and 59 years old who received an inactivated influenza vaccine.

J is TRBJ2-7 and V is TRBV29-1; TRBD1 matches 10 bases. CDR1 and CDR2 (germline): SQVTM, ANQGSEA. The junction had 5 bases not matched to a gene; V was cut back by 4 bases and J by 2 bases. The length of the CDR3 is 14 residues. CDR3 DNA sequence: TGCAGCGTTGGACCGGGACAGGGGACCTACGAGCAGTACTTC. Translation gives CSVGPGQGTYEQYF.

Only a few counts were recorded for this clonotype. The chain recombines TRBV5-1 with TRBJ2-7; 10 bases align to TRBD1. The germline V gene has CDR1 SGHRS and CDR2 YFSETQ. Trimming removed 4 bases from V and 5 bases from J; junction bases left unmatched: 6. The length of the CDR3 is 14 residues. CDR3 DNA: TGCGCCAGCAGCGCCGGGGACAGGGGCCACGAGCAGTACTTC. This codes for CASSAGDRGHEQYF.

There are many counts of this clonotype. The rearrangement links TRBV5-1 to TRBJ2-7; perhaps D is TRBD1 or TRBD2 (5 bases each). Trimming pared 4 bases from V and 1 base from J, leaving 12 bases between. Germline V gene lookup returns CDR1 SGHRS and CDR2 YFSETQ. The length of the CDR3 is 14 residues. The CDR3 loop reads CASSPGPSSYEQYF. As DNA, the CDR3 is TGCGCCAGCAGCCCGGGGCCCTCTTCCTACGAGCAGTACTTC.

Only a few counts were recorded for this clonotype. The chain employs TRBV5-1 and TRBJ2-2, with 7 bases identical to TRBD1. This CDR3 spans 15 amino acids. In germline, CDR1 is SGHRS, CDR2 YFSETQ. The V gene end was trimmed by 9 bases and the J gene end by 0 bases; junction bases not matched to a gene: 8. CDR3 amino acids: CATTTGPPNTGELFF. As DNA, the CDR3 is TGCGCCACCACGACAGGGCCGCCGAACACCGGGGAGCTGTTTTTT. The full variable domain, rest sourced from reference TRBV5-1 and TRBJ2-2, is KAGVTQTPRYLIKTRGQQVTLSCSPISGHRSVSWYQQTPGQGLQFLFEYFSETQRNKGNFPGRFSGRQFSNSRSEMNVSTLELGDSALYLCATTTGPPNTGELFFGEGSRLTVL.

V gene TRBV5-1 combines with J gene TRBJ2-5, with D tentatively TRBD2 (5 bases). Trimming shortened V by 3 bases and J by 3 bases, and 12 bases separated the two germline ends. This CDR3 has 14 residues. Germline CDR1 is SGHRS and CDR2 is YFSETQ. The CDR3 protein is CASSWRASEETQYF. CDR3 nucleotide sequence: TGCGCCAGCAGCTGGCGGGCCAGCGAAGAGACCCAGTACTTC.

The chain is built from TRBV30 and TRBJ2-3, with 8 bases fitting TRBD2. The ends lost 4 bases at V and 6 bases at J; junction bases unmatched: 12. Germline V gene lookup returns CDR1 GTSNPN and CDR2 SVGIG (reference sequence). There are 15 residues in the CDR3. The CDR3 here is CAWNLGVAGRDTQYF. The CDR3 bases are TGTGCCTGGAACCTTGGGGTAGCGGGGAGGGATACGCAGTATTTT. Complete variable domain (other parts from reference TRBV30 and TRBJ2-3): SQTIHQWPATLVQPVGSPLSLECTVEGTSNPNLYWYRQAAGRGLQLLFYSVGIGQISSEVPQNLSASRPQDRQFILSSKKLLLSDSGFYLCAWNLGVAGRDTQYFGPGTRLTVL.

This chain joins TRBV19 and TRBJ2-5; tentative D call: TRBD1 (5 bases). The CDR3 covers 16 residues. V shed 7 bases and J shed 5 bases, with 23 bases lying between them. CDR1 is LNHDA and CDR2 is SQIVND in the germline V gene (reference sequence). This CDR3 is CASIRSDKGIRETQYF. In nucleotides, the CDR3 is TGTGCCAGTATCCGCAGTGACAAGGGGATTCGGGAGACCCAGTACTTC.

V is TRBV7-6 and J is TRBJ1-1; TRBD1 agrees at 7 bases. V was pared by 2 bases and J by 0 bases, with 3 bases of the junction left unmatched. Germline CDR1 and CDR2: SGHVS and FNYEAQ. This CDR3 is built from 15 residues. The CDR3 sequence: CASSLWDSLNTEAFF. In DNA form, the CDR3 reads TGTGCCAGCAGCTTATGGGACAGCTTGAACACTGAAGCTTTCTTT.

This clonotype came up a few times. The chain has TRBV5-1 and TRBJ2-3; 8 bases match TRBD1. This CDR3 comprises 16 residues. The trim removed 0 bases at V and 2 bases at J, leaving 5 bases unmatched. Germline assignment: CDR1 SGHRS and CDR2 YFSETQ. CDR3 sequence reads: CASSLGQGAPTDTQYF. As DNA, the CDR3 is TGCGCCAGCAGCTTGGGTCAGGGGGCCCCCACAGATACGCAGTATTTT.

The chain recombines TRBV7-2 with TRBJ2-1; a weak D match, TRBD2 (7 bases). Germline V gives CDR1 SGHTA, CDR2 FQGNSA. The CDR3 runs 16 residues. The V gene lost 6 bases and the J gene lost 1 base, with 16 bases spanning the gap. CDR3 in DNA: TGTGCCAGCAGTTCACAGGGAGGGGTATCCTACAATGAGCAGTTCTTC. Its translation: CASSSQGGVSYNEQFF.

The rearrangement links TRBV10-3 to TRBJ1-1; 10 bases agree with TRBD1. CDR1 ENHRY and CDR2 SYGVKD come from the germline V gene. CDR3 length: 18 amino acids. V lost 3 bases and J lost 6; bases outside the gene matches: 16. CDR3 in DNA: TGTGCCATCAGTGAAAGACAGGGGGCAGTTCTAGTATCGGCTGAAGCTTTCTTT. Translating it yields CAISERQGAVLVSAEAFF.

The chain links TRBV5-1 to TRBJ2-2; 7 bases align to TRBD2. CDR3 length: 15 residues. Losses at the gene ends were 4 bases for V and 2 bases for J; bases not matched to a gene: 5. Germline assignment: CDR1 SGHRS and CDR2 YFSETQ. CDR3 loop: CASSRDYPNTGELFF. CDR3 sequence (DNA): TGCGCCAGCAGCCGGGACTACCCAAACACCGGGGAGCTGTTTTTT.

This clonotype was seen more than once but under ten times. In DNA form, the CDR3 reads TGTGCCAGCAGTTACCCTGGGGGGAACGAGCAGTACTTC. Protein product: CASSYPGGNEQYF. The rearrangement links TRBV6-5 to TRBJ2-7; D is perhaps TRBD2 (6 bases). V was pared by 2 bases and J by 5 bases, with 10 bases between. Germline loops: CDR1 MNHEY, CDR2 SVGAGI. This CDR3 is built from 13 residues.

V is TRBV21-1 and J is TRBJ2-3. TRBV21-1 is a pseudogene locus. The CDR3 contains 16 residues. The DNA of the CDR3 is TGTGCCAGCAGCAAAGAGGACGGGTTCCGCACAGATACGCAGTATTTT. This codes for CASSKEDGFRTDTQYF.

This clonotype was seen more than once but under ten times. The V gene is TRBV7-9, the J gene TRBJ2-7; the D is unclear. V lost 5 bases and J lost 0, with 17 bases in between. The CDR3 length is 16 residues. Germline loops: CDR1 SEHNR, CDR2 FQNEAQ (reference sequence). CDR3: CASSLGPAGSSYEQYF. Written as DNA, the CDR3 is TGTGCCAGCAGCCTAGGCCCGGCAGGTAGCTCCTACGAGCAGTACTTC.

This clonotype was counted only a few times. V usage is TRBV7-3 and J usage is TRBJ2-1, with 8 bases that match TRBD2. Germline V gene sequence: CDR1 SGHTA, CDR2 FQGTGA. The CDR3 is made up of 16 amino acids. The junction had 13 bases not matched to a gene; V was cut back by 4 bases and J by 8 bases. Here the CDR3 reads CASSSDTGGPIYEQFF. The CDR3 region has the DNA TGTGCCAGCAGCTCCGATACGGGAGGGCCAATATATGAGCAGTTCTTC.

The chain links TRBV25-1 to TRBJ2-7; D may correspond to TRBD1 or TRBD2 (5 bases each). Germline CDR1 is MGHDK and CDR2 is SYGVNS. This CDR3 comprises 13 residues. Trimming cost V 4 bases and J 5 bases, with 12 bases left between them. The CDR3 DNA follows: TGTGCCAGCAGTGTCGGGGCAGGGAACGAGCAGTACTTC. Amino acids: CASSVGAGNEQYF.

This clonotype came up a few times. V usage is TRBV4-1 and J usage is TRBJ1-1; no definite D call. The CDR3 is 15 amino acids. Germline V CDR1 and CDR2: MGHRA, YSYEKL. V was trimmed by 0 bases and J by 1 base, leaving 9 bases between them. The CDR3 spells CASSQEAVGNTEAFF. The CDR3 region has the DNA TGCGCCAGCAGCCAAGAAGCGGTTGGGAACACTGAAGCTTTCTTT.